The 13 T cell receptor beta chains reported below all come from one sample, sequenced in a study of high-grade serous ovarian cancer treatment subgroups. The repertoire was sequenced with immunoSEQ multiplex PCR; TCRdb's copy has only in-frame clones and lacks some. Among tens of thousands of clones, roughly four fifths were seen once, and the ten largest hold about 2.1%. Tumor samples were taken before definitive surgery or chemotherapy. The sequenced material came from tumor tissue. Every receptor here comes from a human donor with high-grade serous ovarian cancer.

The chain combines TRBV30 with TRBJ1-1; D is ambiguous. V shed 5 bases and J shed 1 base, with 8 bases lying between them. The CDR3 is 12 residues long. Per the germline V gene, CDR1 is GTSNPN and CDR2 is SVGIG (reference sequence). CDR3 nucleotide sequence: TGTGCCTGGGCTACGGGGAACACTGAAGCTTTCTTT. This encodes CAWATGNTEAFF.

J is TRBJ1-5 and V is TRBV28; D is uncertain. This CDR3 has 14 amino acids. V lost 5 bases and J 9 bases, leaving 17 bases between the germline ends. Per germline, CDR1 MDHEN and CDR2 SYDVKM. CDR3 sequence reads: CASSQPTGLSPQHF. CDR3 coding DNA: TGTGCCAGCAGTCAACCGACGGGGTTATCGCCCCAGCATTTT.

This chain joins TRBV5-1 and TRBJ2-7; D gene ambiguous. Germline V CDR1 and CDR2: SGHRS, YFSETQ. The V gene lost 0 bases and the J gene lost 1 base, with 2 bases spanning the gap. The CDR3 covers 12 residues. CDR3 protein: CASSLESYEQYF. The CDR3 coding sequence is TGCGCCAGCAGCTTGGAGTCCTACGAGCAGTACTTC.

This clone was observed a handful of times. The CDR3 DNA reads TGCGCCAGCAGCTTGGGGGGGCTAGTCAAAGCTGAAGCTTTCTTT. Translated: CASSLGGLVKAEAFF. The V and J genes are TRBV5-1 and TRBJ1-1; D possibly corresponds to TRBD1 (6 bases). Looked up from germline, CDR1 is SGHRS and CDR2 is YFSETQ. Trimming removed 0 bases from V and 6 bases from J, with 15 bases in between. There are 15 residues in the CDR3.

J is TRBJ2-2 and V is TRBV6-1; the D is unclear. The ends were cut back, 2 bases at V and 6 bases at J, with 10 bases in the middle. The CDR3 consists of 14 residues. Germline CDR1 is MNHNS and CDR2 is SASEGT. The CDR3 loop reads CASSELMSAGELFF. CDR3 DNA sequence: TGTGCCAGCAGTGAACTTATGTCGGCCGGGGAGCTGTTTTTT.

The chain employs TRBV7-2 and TRBJ2-3; possible D gene TRBD1, 5 bases. Germline lookup yields CDR1 SGHTA and CDR2 FQGNSA. The CDR3 loop spans 15 amino acids. The V end was cut by 1 base, the J end by 1 base, with 9 bases between. For the CDR3, the DNA is TGTGCCAGCAGCTTAGACTTAGGGGGCACAGATACGCAGTATTTT. Translating gives CASSLDLGGTDTQYF.

This clone showed up just once. V is TRBV5-6 and J is TRBJ2-7; 7 bases map to TRBD2. Germline lookup yields CDR1 SGHDT and CDR2 YYEEEE. The CDR3 has 14 residues. V trimming: 0 bases; J trimming: 2 bases; junction bases outside the gene matches: 2. Here the CDR3 DNA reads TGTGCCAGCAGCTTGGGCGGGAGCCCCTACGAGCAGTACTTC. It is translated as CASSLGGSPYEQYF.

The chain recombines TRBV5-1 with TRBJ2-2; TRBD2 is a possible D gene (5 bases). The CDR3 sequence is 19 residues long. V was clipped by 4 bases and J by 0 bases, with 22 bases between them. Looked up from germline, CDR1 is SGHRS and CDR2 is YFSETQ. The CDR3 DNA reads TGCGCCAGCAGCCCCGGGGTCCTTGCATTCTTCGCGAACACCGGGGAGCTGTTTTTT. The encoded protein is CASSPGVLAFFANTGELFF.

This clone has a handful of counts. The rearrangement links TRBV28 to TRBJ2-1, with 10 bases fitting TRBD2. V lost 4 bases, J lost 0 bases, and 9 bases stayed unmatched. This CDR3 is 18 amino acids long. Germline V CDR1 and CDR2: MDHEN, SYDVKM. CDR3 nucleotides: TGTGCCAGCAGTTCGCCGGGACTAGCGACGAGCTCCTACAATGAGCAGTTCTTC. This encodes CASSSPGLATSSYNEQFF.

The chain carries TRBV7-6 and TRBJ2-1; TRBD2 agrees at 13 bases. V was pared by 5 bases and J by 8 bases, with 6 bases of the junction left unmatched. Germline CDR1 SGHVS, CDR2 FNYEAQ. The CDR3 covers 15 residues. The CDR3 spells CASSAGLAGSDEQFF. In nucleotides, the CDR3 is TGTGCCAGCAGCGCGGGACTAGCGGGATCGGATGAGCAGTTCTTC. Filled out from reference TRBV7-6 and TRBJ2-1, the complete variable domain reads GAGVSQSPRYKVTKRGQDVALRCDPISGHVSLYWYRQALGQGPEFLTYFNYEAQQDKSGLPNDRFSAERPEGSISTLTIQRTEQRDSAMYRCASSAGLAGSDEQFFGPGTRLTVL.

This clone showed up just once. This sequence joins TRBV11-2 and TRBJ1-2; the match to TRBD1 covers 7 bases. CDR3 size: 16 residues. V lost 3 bases to trimming and J lost 8 bases; unmatched junction nucleotides: 15. Germline CDR1 and CDR2: SGHAT and FQNNGV. The DNA of the CDR3 is TGTGCCAGCAGCTTCCCCAATCAACGGGACAGATCCGGCTACACCTTC. The encoded protein is CASSFPNQRDRSGYTF. Variable domain in full (rest from reference TRBV11-2 and TRBJ1-2): EAGVAQSPRYKIIEKRQSVAFWCNPISGHATLYWYQQILGQGPKLLIQFQNNGVVDDSQLPKDRFSAERLKGVDSTLKIQPAKLEDSAVYLCASSFPNQRDRSGYTFGSGTRLTVV.

This clone was observed a handful of times. The chain joins TRBV2 to TRBJ1-1, with D possibly TRBD1 on 5 matching bases. Trimming left V 6 bases short and J 0 bases short, with 8 bases between. Germline V gene sequence: CDR1 SNHLY, CDR2 FYNNEI. There are 13 residues in the CDR3. CDR3 region: CASRVTVNTEAFF. In DNA, the CDR3 is TGTGCCAGCAGGGTGACAGTGAACACTGAAGCTTTCTTT.

This chain links TRBV5-4 with TRBJ2-5; a weak D match, TRBD2 (5 bases). The tail of the sequence fits TRBJ2-7 better, so the J call may be wrong. Germline lookup yields CDR1 SGHNT and CDR2 YYREEE (reference sequence). The length of the CDR3 is 13 residues. CDR3 loop: CASSLAGSDEQYF. In nucleotides, the CDR3 is TGTGCCAGCAGCTTGGCCGGTAGCGACGAGCAGTACTTC.